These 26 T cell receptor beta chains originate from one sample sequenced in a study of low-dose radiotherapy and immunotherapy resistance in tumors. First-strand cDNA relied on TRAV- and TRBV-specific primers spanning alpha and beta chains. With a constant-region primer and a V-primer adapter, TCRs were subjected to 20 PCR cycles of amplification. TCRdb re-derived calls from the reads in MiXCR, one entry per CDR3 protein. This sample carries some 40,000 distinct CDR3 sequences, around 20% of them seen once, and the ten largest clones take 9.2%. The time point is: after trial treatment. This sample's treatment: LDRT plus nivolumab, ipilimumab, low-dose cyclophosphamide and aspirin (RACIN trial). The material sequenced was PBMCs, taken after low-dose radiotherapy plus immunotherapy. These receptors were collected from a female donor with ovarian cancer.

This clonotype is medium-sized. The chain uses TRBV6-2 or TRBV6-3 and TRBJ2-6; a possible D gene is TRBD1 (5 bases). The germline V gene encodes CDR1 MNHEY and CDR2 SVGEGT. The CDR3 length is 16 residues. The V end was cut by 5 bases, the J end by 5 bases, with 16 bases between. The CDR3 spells CASSGLDSGWANVLTF. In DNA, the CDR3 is TGTGCCAGCAGTGGCTTAGACAGTGGCTGGGCCAACGTCCTGACTTTC.

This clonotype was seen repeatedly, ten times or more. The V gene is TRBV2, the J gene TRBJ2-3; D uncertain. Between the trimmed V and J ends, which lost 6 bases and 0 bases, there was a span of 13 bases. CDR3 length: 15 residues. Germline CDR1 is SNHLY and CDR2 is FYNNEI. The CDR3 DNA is TGTGCCAGCAGGGATCCAAGGGCCAGCACAGATACGCAGTATTTT. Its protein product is CASRDPRASTDTQYF.

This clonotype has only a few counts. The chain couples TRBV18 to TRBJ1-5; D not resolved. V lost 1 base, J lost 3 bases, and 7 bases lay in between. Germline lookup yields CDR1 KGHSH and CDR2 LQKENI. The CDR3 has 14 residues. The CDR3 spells CASSPQNFNQPQHF. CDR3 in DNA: TGTGCCAGCTCACCACAGAATTTCAATCAGCCCCAGCATTTT.

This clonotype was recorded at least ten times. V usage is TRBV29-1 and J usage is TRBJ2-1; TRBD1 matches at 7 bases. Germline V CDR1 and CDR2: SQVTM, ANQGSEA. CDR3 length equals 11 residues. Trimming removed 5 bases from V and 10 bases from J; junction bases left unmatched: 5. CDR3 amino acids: CSVKGAGEQFF. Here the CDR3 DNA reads TGCAGCGTTAAGGGGGCCGGGGAGCAGTTCTTC.

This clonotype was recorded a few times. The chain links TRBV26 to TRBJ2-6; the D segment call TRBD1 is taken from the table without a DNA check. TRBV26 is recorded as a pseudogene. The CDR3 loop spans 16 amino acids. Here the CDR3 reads CASSDPGLSGANVLTF. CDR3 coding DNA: TGTGCCAGCAGCGACCCTGGATTGTCTGGGGCCAACGTCCTGACTTTC.

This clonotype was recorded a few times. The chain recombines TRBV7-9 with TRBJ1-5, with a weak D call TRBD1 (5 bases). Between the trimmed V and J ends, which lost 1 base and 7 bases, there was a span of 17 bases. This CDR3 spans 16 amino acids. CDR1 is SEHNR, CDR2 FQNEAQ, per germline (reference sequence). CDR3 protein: CASSLERGGDSQPQHF. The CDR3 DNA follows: TGTGCCAGCAGCTTAGAAAGGGGTGGGGATAGCCAGCCCCAGCATTTT.

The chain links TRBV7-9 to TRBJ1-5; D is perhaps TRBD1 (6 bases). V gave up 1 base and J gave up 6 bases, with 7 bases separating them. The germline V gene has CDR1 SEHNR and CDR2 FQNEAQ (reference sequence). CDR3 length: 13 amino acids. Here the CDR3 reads CASSLEGGQPQHF. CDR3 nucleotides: TGTGCCAGCAGCTTAGAGGGGGGTCAGCCCCAGCATTTT.

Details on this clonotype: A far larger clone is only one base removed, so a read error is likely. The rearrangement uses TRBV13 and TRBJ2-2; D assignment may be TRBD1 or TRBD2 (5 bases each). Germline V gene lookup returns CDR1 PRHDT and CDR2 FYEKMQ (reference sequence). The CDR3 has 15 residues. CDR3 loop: CTSSREGLPTGELFF. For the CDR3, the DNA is TGTACCAGCAGTAGAGAGGGGCTACCCACCGGGGAGCTGTTTTTT. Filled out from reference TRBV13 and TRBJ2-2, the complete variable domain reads AAGVIQSPRHLIKEKRETATLKCYPIPRHDTVYWYQQGPGQDPQFLISFYEKMQSDKGSIPDRFSAQQFSDYHSELNMSSLELGDSALYFCTSSREGLPTGELFFGEGSRLTVL.

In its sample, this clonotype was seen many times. CDR3 loop: CASWSGVLNNEQFF. The CDR3 DNA reads as TGTGCCAGCTGGAGCGGGGTTCTTAATAATGAGCAGTTCTTC. The chain couples TRBV6-2 or TRBV6-3 to TRBJ2-1; 7 nucleotides align to TRBD2. V shed 8 bases, J shed 7 bases, and the junction held 11 bases outside the gene matches. Germline CDR1 MNHEY, CDR2 SVGEGT. This CDR3 is 14 amino acids long.

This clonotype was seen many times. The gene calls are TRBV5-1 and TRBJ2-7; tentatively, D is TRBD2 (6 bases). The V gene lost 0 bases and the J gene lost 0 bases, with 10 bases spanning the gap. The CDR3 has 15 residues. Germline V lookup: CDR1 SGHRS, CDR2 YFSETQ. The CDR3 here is CASSLDGGSSYEQYF. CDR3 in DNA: TGCGCCAGCAGCTTGGACGGGGGTTCCTCCTACGAGCAGTACTTC.

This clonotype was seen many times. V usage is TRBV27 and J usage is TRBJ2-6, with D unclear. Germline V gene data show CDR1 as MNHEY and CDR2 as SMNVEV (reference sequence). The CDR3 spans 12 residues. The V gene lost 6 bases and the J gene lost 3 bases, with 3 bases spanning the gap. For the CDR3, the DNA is TGTGCCAGCAGGCTTGGGGCCAACGTCCTGACTTTC. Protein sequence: CASRLGANVLTF. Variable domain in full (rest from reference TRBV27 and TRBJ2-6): EAQVTQNPRYLITVTGKKLTVTCSQNMNHEYMSWYRQDPGLGLRQIYYSMNVEVTDKGDVPEGYKVSRKEKRNFPLILESPSPNQTSLYFCASRLGANVLTFGAGSRLTVL.

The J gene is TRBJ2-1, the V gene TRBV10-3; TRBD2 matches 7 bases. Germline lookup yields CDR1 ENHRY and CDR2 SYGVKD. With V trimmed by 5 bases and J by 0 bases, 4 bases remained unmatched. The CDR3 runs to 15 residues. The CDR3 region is CAISQREASYNEQFF. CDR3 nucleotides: TGTGCCATCAGTCAGCGGGAAGCCTCCTACAATGAGCAGTTCTTC.

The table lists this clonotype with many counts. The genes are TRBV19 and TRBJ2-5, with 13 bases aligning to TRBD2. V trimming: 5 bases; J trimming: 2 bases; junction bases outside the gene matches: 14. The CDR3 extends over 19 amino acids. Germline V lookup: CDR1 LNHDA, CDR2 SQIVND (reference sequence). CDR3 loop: CASSPGPGLAGPTQETQYF. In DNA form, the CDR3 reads TGTGCCAGTAGTCCGGGCCCGGGACTAGCGGGGCCTACGCAAGAGACCCAGTACTTC.

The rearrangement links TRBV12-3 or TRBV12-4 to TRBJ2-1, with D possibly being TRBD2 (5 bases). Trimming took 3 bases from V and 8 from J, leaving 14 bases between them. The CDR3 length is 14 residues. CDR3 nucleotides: TGTGCCAGCAGTTTGGTTAGCGCCCAAGATGAGCAGTTCTTC. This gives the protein CASSLVSAQDEQFF.

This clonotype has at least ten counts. DNA for the CDR3: TGTGCCAGCTCACCCCAGGGTATTTATCAGCCCCAGCATTTT. Its translation is CASSPQGIYQPQHF. The chain links TRBV18 to TRBJ1-5; tentatively, D is TRBD1 (5 bases). CDR3 size: 14 residues. Trimming left V 3 bases short and J 5 bases short, with 11 bases between. In germline, CDR1 is KGHSH, CDR2 LQKENI.

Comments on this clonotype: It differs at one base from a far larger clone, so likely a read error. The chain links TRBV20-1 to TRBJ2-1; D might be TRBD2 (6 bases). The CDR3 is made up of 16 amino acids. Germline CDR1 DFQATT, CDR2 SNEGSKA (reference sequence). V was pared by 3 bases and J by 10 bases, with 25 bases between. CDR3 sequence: CSARGYERGSTYEQFF. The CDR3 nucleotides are TGCAGTGCTAGGGGATACGAACGGGGGAGCACCTACGAGCAGTTCTTC.

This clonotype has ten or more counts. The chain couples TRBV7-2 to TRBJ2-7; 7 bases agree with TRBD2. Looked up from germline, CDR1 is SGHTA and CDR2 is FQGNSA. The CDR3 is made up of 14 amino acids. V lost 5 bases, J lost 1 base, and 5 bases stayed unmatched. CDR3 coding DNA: TGTGCCAGCAGCCGCGGGGGAGTATCCTACGAGCAGTACTTC. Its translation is CASSRGGVSYEQYF.

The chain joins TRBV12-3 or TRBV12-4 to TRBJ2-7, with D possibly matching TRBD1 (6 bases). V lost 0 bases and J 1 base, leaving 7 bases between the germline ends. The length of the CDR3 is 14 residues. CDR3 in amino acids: CASSLARGSYEQYF. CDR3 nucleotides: TGTGCCAGCAGTTTAGCCAGGGGTTCCTACGAGCAGTACTTC.

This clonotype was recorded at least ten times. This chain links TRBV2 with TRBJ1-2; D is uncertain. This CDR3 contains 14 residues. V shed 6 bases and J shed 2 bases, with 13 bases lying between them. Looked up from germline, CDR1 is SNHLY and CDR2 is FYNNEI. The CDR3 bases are TGTGCCAGCAGGGAGGTGGTAGGGAACTATGGCTACACCTTC. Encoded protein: CASREVVGNYGYTF. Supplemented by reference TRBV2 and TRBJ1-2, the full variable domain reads EPEVTQTPSHQVTQMGQEVILRCVPISNHLYFYWYRQILGQKVEFLVSFYNNEISEKSEIFDDQFSVERPDGSNFTLKIRSTKLEDSAMYFCASREVVGNYGYTFGSGTRLTVV.

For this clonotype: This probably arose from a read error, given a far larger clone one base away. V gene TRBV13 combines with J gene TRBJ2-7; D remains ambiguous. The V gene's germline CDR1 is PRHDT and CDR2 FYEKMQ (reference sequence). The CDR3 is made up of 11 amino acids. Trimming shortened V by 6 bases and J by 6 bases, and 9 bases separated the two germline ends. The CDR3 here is CASSEVFEQYF. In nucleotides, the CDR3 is TGTGCCAGCAGTGAAGTCTTCGAGCAGTACTTC.

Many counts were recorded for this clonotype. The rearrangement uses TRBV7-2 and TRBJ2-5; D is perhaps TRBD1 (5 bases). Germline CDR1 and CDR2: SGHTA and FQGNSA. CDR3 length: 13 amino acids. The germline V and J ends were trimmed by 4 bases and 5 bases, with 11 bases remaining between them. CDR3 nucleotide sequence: TGTGCCAGCAGCTCTCAGGGTTGGGAGACCCAGTACTTC. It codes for CASSSQGWETQYF. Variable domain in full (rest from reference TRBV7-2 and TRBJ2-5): GAGVSQSPSNKVTEKGKDVELRCDPISGHTALYWYRQSLGQGLEFLIYFQGNSAPDKSGLPSDRFSAERTGGSVSTLTIQRTQQEDSAVYLCASSSQGWETQYFGPGTRLLVL.

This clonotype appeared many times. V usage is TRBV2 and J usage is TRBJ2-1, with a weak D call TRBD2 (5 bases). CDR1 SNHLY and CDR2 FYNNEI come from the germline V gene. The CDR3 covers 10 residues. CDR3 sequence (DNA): TGTGCTACTGAGGGTAATGAGCAGTTCTTC. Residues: CATEGNEQFF.

The CDR3 protein is CASSQGTSGLEQFF. The CDR3 DNA reads TGCGCCAGCAGCCAAGGAACTAGCGGACTTGAGCAGTTCTTC. V usage is TRBV4-3 and J usage is TRBJ2-1; 8 bases fit TRBD2. This CDR3 has 14 residues. Germline CDR1 and CDR2: LGHNA and YSLEER. V dropped 1 base and J dropped 9; count of bases not matched to a gene: 5.

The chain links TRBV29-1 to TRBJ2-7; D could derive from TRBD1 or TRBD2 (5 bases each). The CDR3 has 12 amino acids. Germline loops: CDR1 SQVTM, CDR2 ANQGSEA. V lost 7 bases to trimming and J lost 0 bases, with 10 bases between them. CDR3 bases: TGCAGCGCAAGGGACCCCTCCTACGAGCAGTACTTC. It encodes CSARDPSYEQYF.

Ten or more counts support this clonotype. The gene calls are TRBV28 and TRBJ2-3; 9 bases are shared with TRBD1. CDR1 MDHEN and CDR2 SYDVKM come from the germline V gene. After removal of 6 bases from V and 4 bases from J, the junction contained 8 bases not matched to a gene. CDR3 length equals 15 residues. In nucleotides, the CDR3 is TGTGCCAGCAGGGCCCGGGACAGGGCATCAGATACGCAGTATTTT. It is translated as CASRARDRASDTQYF. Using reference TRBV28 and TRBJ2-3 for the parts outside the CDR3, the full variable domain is DVKVTQSSRYLVKRTGEKVFLECVQDMDHENMFWYRQDPGLGLRLIYFSYDVKMKEKGDIPEGYSVSREKKERFSLILESASTNQTSMYLCASRARDRASDTQYFGPGTRLTVL.

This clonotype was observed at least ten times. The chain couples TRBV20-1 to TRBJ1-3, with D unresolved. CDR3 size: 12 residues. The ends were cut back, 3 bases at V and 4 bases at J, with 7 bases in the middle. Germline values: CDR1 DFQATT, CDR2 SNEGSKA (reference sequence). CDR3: CSARDAGNTIYF. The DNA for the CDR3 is TGCAGTGCTAGGGACGCCGGAAACACCATATATTTT.